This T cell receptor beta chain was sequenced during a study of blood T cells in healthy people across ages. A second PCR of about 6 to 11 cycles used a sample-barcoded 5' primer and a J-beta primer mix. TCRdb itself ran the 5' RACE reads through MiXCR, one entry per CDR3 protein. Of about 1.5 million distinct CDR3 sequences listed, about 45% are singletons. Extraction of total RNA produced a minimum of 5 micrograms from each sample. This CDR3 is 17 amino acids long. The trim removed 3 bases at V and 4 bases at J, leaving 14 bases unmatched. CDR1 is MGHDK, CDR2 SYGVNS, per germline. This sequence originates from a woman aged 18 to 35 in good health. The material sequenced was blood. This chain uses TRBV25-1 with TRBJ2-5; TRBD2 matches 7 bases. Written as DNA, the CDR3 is TGTGCCAGCAGTGAGCTGGGAGGGAGGGCCGGTGGAGAGACCCAGTACTTC. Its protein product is CASSELGGRAGGETQYF.